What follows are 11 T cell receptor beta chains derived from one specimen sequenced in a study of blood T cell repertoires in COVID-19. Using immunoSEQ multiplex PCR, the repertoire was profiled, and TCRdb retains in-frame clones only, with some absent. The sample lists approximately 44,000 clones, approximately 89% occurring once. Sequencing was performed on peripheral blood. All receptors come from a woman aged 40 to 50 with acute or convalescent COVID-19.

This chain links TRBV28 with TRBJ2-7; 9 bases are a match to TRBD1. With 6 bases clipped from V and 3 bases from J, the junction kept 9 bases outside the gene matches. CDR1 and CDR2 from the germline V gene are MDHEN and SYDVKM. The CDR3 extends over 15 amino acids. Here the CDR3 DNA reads TGTGCCAGCAGGTCCAGGACAGGGGTTATCTACGAGCAGTACTTC. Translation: CASRSRTGVIYEQYF.

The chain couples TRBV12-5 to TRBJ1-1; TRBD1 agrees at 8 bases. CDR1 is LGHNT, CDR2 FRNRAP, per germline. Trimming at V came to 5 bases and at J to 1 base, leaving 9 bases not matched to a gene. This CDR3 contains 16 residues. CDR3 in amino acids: CASGPRTGTTNTEAFF. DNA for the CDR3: TGTGCTAGTGGTCCCCGGACAGGGACGACGAACACTGAAGCTTTCTTT. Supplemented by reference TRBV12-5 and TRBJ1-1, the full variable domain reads DARVTQTPRHKVTEMGQEVTMRCQPILGHNTVFWYRQTMMQGLELLAYFRNRAPLDDSGMPKDRFSAEMPDATLATLKIQPSEPRDSAVYFCASGPRTGTTNTEAFFGQGTRLTVV.

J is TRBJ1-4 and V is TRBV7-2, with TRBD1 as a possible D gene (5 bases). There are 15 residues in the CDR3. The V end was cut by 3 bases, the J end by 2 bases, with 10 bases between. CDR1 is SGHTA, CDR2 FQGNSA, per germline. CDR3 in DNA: TGTGCCAGCAGCTTTGGGGCTACGACTAATGAAAAACTGTTTTTT. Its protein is CASSFGATTNEKLFF.

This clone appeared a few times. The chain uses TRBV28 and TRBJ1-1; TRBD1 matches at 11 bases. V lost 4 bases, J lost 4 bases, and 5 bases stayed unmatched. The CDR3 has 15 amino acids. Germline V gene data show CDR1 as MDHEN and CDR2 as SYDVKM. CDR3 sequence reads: CASSSSGTGGTEAFF. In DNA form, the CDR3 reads TGTGCCAGCAGTTCCTCCGGGACAGGGGGCACTGAAGCTTTCTTT.

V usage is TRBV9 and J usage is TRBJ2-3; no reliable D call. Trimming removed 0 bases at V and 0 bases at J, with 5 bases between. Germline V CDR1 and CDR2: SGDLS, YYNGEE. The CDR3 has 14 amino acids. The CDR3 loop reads CASSVDGSTDTQYF. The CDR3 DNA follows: TGTGCCAGCAGCGTAGATGGCAGCACAGATACGCAGTATTTT.

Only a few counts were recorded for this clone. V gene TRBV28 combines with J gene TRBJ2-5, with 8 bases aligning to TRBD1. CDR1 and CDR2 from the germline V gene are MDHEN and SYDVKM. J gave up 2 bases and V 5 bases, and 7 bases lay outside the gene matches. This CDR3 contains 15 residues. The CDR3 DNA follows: TGTGCCAGCAGTCCGCGACAGGGGAAGCAAGAGACCCAGTACTTC. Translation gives CASSPRQGKQETQYF. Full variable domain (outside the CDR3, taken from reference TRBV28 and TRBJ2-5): DVKVTQSSRYLVKRTGEKVFLECVQDMDHENMFWYRQDPGLGLRLIYFSYDVKMKEKGDIPEGYSVSREKKERFSLILESASTNQTSMYLCASSPRQGKQETQYFGPGTRLLVL.

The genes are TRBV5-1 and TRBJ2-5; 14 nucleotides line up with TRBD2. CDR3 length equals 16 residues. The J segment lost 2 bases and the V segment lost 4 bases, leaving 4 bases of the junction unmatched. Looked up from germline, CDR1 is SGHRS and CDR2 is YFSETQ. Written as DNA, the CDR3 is TGCGCCAGCAGCCTTGGACTAGCGGGGGGTCAAGAGACCCAGTACTTC. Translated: CASSLGLAGGQETQYF.

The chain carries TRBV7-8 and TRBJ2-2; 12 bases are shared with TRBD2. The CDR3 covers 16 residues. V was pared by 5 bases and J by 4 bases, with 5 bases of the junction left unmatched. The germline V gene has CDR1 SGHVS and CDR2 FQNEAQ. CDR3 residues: CASSLGLAGITGELFF. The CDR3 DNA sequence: TGTGCCAGCAGCCTCGGACTAGCGGGAATCACCGGGGAGCTGTTTTTT.

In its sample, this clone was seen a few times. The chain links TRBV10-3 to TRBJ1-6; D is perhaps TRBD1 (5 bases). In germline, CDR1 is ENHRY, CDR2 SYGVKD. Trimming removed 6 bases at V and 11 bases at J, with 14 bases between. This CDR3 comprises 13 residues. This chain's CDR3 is CAIRRQGTTPLHF. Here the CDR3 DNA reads TGTGCCATCAGAAGGCAGGGAACGACACCCCTCCACTTT.

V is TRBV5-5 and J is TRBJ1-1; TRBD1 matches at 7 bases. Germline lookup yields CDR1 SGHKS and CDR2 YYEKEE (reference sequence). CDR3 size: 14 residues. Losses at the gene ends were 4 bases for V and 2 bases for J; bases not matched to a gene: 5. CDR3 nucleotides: TGTGCCAGCAGCATATGGGACAGAAACACTGAAGCTTTCTTT. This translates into CASSIWDRNTEAFF.

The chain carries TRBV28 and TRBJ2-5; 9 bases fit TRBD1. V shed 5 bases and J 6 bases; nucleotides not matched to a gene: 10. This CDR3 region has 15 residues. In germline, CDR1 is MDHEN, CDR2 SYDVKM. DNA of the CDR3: TGTGCCAGCAGTACGATGGGACAGGGTTCGCAGACCCAGTACTTC. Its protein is CASSTMGQGSQTQYF.